The source of this T cell receptor beta chain is a study of PD-L1 blockade in urothelial cancer. A spike-in of synthetic TCR analog templates was added to each PCR. Clones were read by immunoSEQ multiplex PCR, and TCRdb kept only the in-frame ones, dropping some. This sample has about 100,000 clones, with about 85% found just once. Each patient gave between 1 and 8 samples, pretreatment and on-treatment. This TCR came from a man between 45 and 60 years old with urothelial cancer. The specimen was PBMCs, collected around atezolizumab (anti-PD-L1) treatment.

The CDR3 here is CASTPQAGGFNEQFF. The CDR3 DNA is TGTGCCAGCACCCCCCAAGCGGGAGGGTTCAATGAGCAGTTCTTC. The gene calls are TRBV9 and TRBJ2-1; 10 bases fit TRBD2. Germline V gene sequence: CDR1 SGDLS, CDR2 YYNGEE. CDR3 length: 15 residues. The J segment lost 6 bases and the V segment lost 6 bases, leaving 9 bases of the junction unmatched.